Each of the 21 T cell receptor beta chains below was sequenced from the same sample in a study of read filtering for tumor transcriptome and immune sequencing. Molecular barcoded adaptors covering alpha/delta and beta/gamma chains were used on roughly 400 ng RNA. TCRdb re-called the reads with MiXCR, one entry per CDR3 protein. The sample carries approximately 58,000 distinct CDR3 sequences, around a fifth recorded once. Sequencing was carried out using a population of CD138-negative cells sorted from bone marrow. The source is a donor aged 40 or over with multiple myeloma.

This clonotype has at least ten counts. This chain links TRBV2 with TRBJ2-3; 10 nucleotides line up with TRBD2. CDR1 is SNHLY and CDR2 is FYNNEI in the germline V gene. The length of the CDR3 is 15 residues. J was trimmed by 4 bases and V by 6 bases; bases with no gene match: 7. The CDR3 reads CASRGSGGAADTQYF. CDR3 bases: TGTGCCAGCAGGGGCAGCGGGGGGGCAGCAGATACGCAGTATTTT.

There are many counts of this clonotype. This chain uses TRBV28 with TRBJ2-1, with 12 bases fitting TRBD1. In germline, CDR1 is MDHEN, CDR2 SYDVKM. Trimming at V came to 4 bases and at J to 6 bases, leaving 7 bases not matched to a gene. The CDR3 runs 16 residues. Here the CDR3 DNA reads TGTGCCAGCAGTTCCCCCGGGACAGGGGGCGGCAATGAGCAGTTCTTC. Translation: CASSSPGTGGGNEQFF.

The sample holds many counts of this clonotype. This chain links TRBV12-5 with TRBJ2-2, with D perhaps TRBD2 (5 bases). This CDR3 region has 13 residues. Germline CDR1 reads LGHNT; CDR2 reads FRNRAP. The V end lost 5 bases, the J end lost 1 base, and 5 bases lay between the germline ends. The CDR3 sequence is CASGSGNTGELFF. The CDR3 coding sequence is TGTGCTAGTGGTAGCGGGAACACCGGGGAGCTGTTTTTT.

Ten or more counts support this clonotype. The gene calls are TRBV12-5 and TRBJ2-5; either TRBD1 or TRBD2 may supply D (5 bases each). There are 12 residues in the CDR3. CDR1 and CDR2 from the germline V gene are LGHNT and FRNRAP. V was shortened by 5 bases and J by 4 bases, with 8 bases between the two germline ends. The CDR3 here is CASGRDGETQYF. The DNA for the CDR3 is TGTGCTAGTGGTCGGGACGGAGAGACCCAGTACTTC. The full variable domain, in which reference TRBV12-5 and TRBJ2-5 provide the parts outside the CDR3, is DARVTQTPRHKVTEMGQEVTMRCQPILGHNTVFWYRQTMMQGLELLAYFRNRAPLDDSGMPKDRFSAEMPDATLATLKIQPSEPRDSAVYFCASGRDGETQYFGPGTRLLVL.

This clonotype has a handful of counts. The chain employs TRBV3-1 and TRBJ2-1, with 15 bases fitting TRBD2. The CDR3 is 17 residues long. J gave up 7 bases and V 6 bases, and 10 bases lay outside the gene matches. Per the germline V gene, CDR1 is LGHDT and CDR2 is YNNKEL (reference sequence). The DNA of the CDR3 is TGTGCCAGCAGTTACGGACTAGCGGGGGGGCCAAGTAATGAGCAGTTCTTC. It codes for CASSYGLAGGPSNEQFF.

The chain combines TRBV19 with TRBJ1-1; D call uncertain. The length of the CDR3 is 12 residues. Deletions cut 3 bases from V and 1 base from J, with 3 bases between. Germline V gene sequence: CDR1 LNHDA, CDR2 SQIVND (reference sequence). CDR3 amino acids: CASSIWNTEAFF. In nucleotides, the CDR3 is TGTGCCAGTAGTATCTGGAACACTGAAGCTTTCTTT.

This clonotype was seen repeatedly, ten times or more. This chain links TRBV12-3 or TRBV12-4 with TRBJ2-3; D might be TRBD2 (5 bases). The CDR3 loop spans 12 amino acids. The ends were cut back, 5 bases at V and 6 bases at J, with 9 bases in the middle. In nucleotides, the CDR3 is TGTGCCAGCAGTCCCCCGGGGGATACGCAGTATTTT. Its protein is CASSPPGDTQYF.

This clonotype has at least ten counts. The V and J genes are TRBV7-6 and TRBJ1-3; maybe TRBD1 (5 bases). Looked up from germline, CDR1 is SGHVS and CDR2 is FNYEAQ. Trimming cost V 1 base and J 2 bases, with 12 bases left between them. The CDR3 loop spans 16 amino acids. Written as DNA, the CDR3 is TGTGCCAGCAGCTTAGGGACAACCAACCCTGGAAACACCATATATTTT. As protein: CASSLGTTNPGNTIYF.

This clonotype was counted ten times or more. The chain is built from TRBV12-3 or TRBV12-4 and TRBJ2-1, with TRBD2 matching 8 bases. V gave up 1 base and J gave up 10 bases; unmatched junction bases: 15. CDR3 length equals 17 residues. The CDR3 nucleotides are TGTGCCAGCAGTTTAGAGTTAAGGCTAGCGGGCTCCAACGAGCAGTTCTTC. This gives the protein CASSLELRLAGSNEQFF.

This clonotype was seen only a few times. This chain joins TRBV18 and TRBJ2-1; 8 bases match TRBD2. CDR1 is KGHSH, CDR2 LQKENI, per germline. This CDR3 spans 15 amino acids. Trimming at V came to 1 base and at J to 5 bases, leaving 4 bases not matched to a gene. CDR3 nucleotides: TGTGCCAGCTCACCACGGCGGGAGGACGACAATGAGCAGTTCTTC. Its protein product is CASSPRREDDNEQFF.

This clonotype was counted only a few times. A much larger clone lies one base from this, so it may be a read error. The chain recombines TRBV6-5 with TRBJ2-7; possibly TRBD1 for D (6 bases). Germline V gene lookup returns CDR1 MNHEY and CDR2 SVGAGI. This CDR3 spans 13 amino acids. The CDR3 DNA sequence: TGTACCAGCAGTTACTCGACAGGCTACGAGCAGTACTTC. Translated, it gives CTSSYSTGYEQYF.

This clonotype was observed at least ten times. The J gene is TRBJ2-3, the V gene TRBV2, with no clear D. The CDR3 totals 13 residues. With 3 bases removed from V and 0 bases from J, the gap between germline ends came to 4 bases. Germline V gene lookup returns CDR1 SNHLY and CDR2 FYNNEI. The CDR3 spells CASSDRSTDTQYF. CDR3 DNA: TGTGCCAGCAGTGATCGTAGCACAGATACGCAGTATTTT.

Many counts were recorded for this clonotype. The gene calls are TRBV2 and TRBJ1-1; weak D call: TRBD1 (5 bases). Germline loops: CDR1 SNHLY, CDR2 FYNNEI. The V and J ends lost 6 bases and 1 base respectively, with 12 bases between them. The CDR3 contains 14 residues. The CDR3 region has the DNA TGTGCCAGCAGCTTACAGGAACCGAACACTGAAGCTTTCTTT. Translation: CASSLQEPNTEAFF.

Ten or more counts support this clonotype. The V call is TRBV2, the J call TRBJ2-4; the D gene is possibly TRBD1 (6 bases). The V end was cut by 0 bases, the J end by 2 bases, with 14 bases between. From germline, CDR1 is SNHLY and CDR2 FYNNEI. The CDR3 has 17 amino acids. CDR3 sequence reads: CASSEAGAGWTKNIQYF. The DNA of the CDR3 is TGTGCCAGCAGTGAAGCGGGGGCAGGGTGGACCAAAAACATTCAGTACTTC.

This clonotype was recorded at least ten times. The chain uses TRBV3-1 and TRBJ1-5, with unresolved D. The germline gives CDR1 LGHDT, CDR2 YNNKEL (reference sequence). Trimming took 0 bases from V and 5 from J, leaving 5 bases between them. The CDR3 length is 13 residues. CDR3 region: CASSQDRDQPQHF. CDR3 nucleotides: TGTGCCAGCAGCCAAGATAGGGATCAGCCCCAGCATTTT.

With regard to this clonotype: A clone one base away is much larger, so this may be a read error. This chain uses TRBV24-1 with TRBJ2-1; TRBD2 matches 8 bases. Germline-derived CDR1 and CDR2 are KGHDR and SFDVKD. Trimming took 6 bases from V and 9 from J; bases not matched to a gene: 12. The CDR3 loop spans 15 amino acids. The CDR3 reads CATSTSGKSGSEQFF. As DNA, the CDR3 is TGTGCCACCAGTACTAGCGGAAAAAGCGGAAGTGAGCAGTTCTTC.

This clonotype has ten or more counts. The chain links TRBV12-3 or TRBV12-4 to TRBJ1-1; D remains unclear. V dropped 6 bases and J dropped 1 base, with 9 bases sitting between them. The CDR3 runs 13 residues. CDR3 protein: CASRTSQNTEAFF. CDR3 sequence (DNA): TGTGCCAGCAGGACATCACAGAACACTGAAGCTTTCTTT.

There are many counts of this clonotype. The chain uses TRBV11-2 and TRBJ2-1; TRBD1 agrees at 7 bases. Germline assignment: CDR1 SGHAT and CDR2 FQNNGV. The V and J ends lost 4 bases and 7 bases, in that order; junction bases with no gene match: 7. This CDR3 is built from 14 residues. This chain's CDR3 is CASSSNRGWNEQFF. CDR3 nucleotides: TGTGCCAGCAGCTCTAACAGGGGTTGGAATGAGCAGTTCTTC.

This clonotype was observed many times. This sequence joins TRBV29-1 and TRBJ1-1; D call uncertain. V was shortened by 5 bases and J by 0 bases, with 13 bases between the two germline ends. Germline assignment: CDR1 SQVTM and CDR2 ANQGSEA. The CDR3 has 14 amino acids. The CDR3 DNA reads as TGCAGCGTTAGAGGACTCAGGATGAACACTGAAGCTTTCTTT. The encoded protein is CSVRGLRMNTEAFF.

This clonotype was detected only a few times. This sequence joins TRBV5-1 and TRBJ2-2, with no clear D. Trimming shortened V by 2 bases and J by 0 bases, and 8 bases separated the two germline ends. CDR1 and CDR2 from the germline V gene are SGHRS and YFSETQ. This CDR3 region has 15 residues. The CDR3 sequence: CASSFGNPNTGELFF. For the CDR3, the DNA is TGCGCCAGCAGCTTCGGAAACCCGAACACCGGGGAGCTGTTTTTT.

At least ten counts were recorded for this clonotype. The chain recombines TRBV5-1 with TRBJ2-2; TRBD1 matches 8 bases. The ends lost 6 bases at V and 1 base at J; junction bases unmatched: 5. In germline, CDR1 is SGHRS, CDR2 YFSETQ. The CDR3 covers 15 residues. The CDR3 DNA reads TGCGCCAGCATGCCCGGGACAGGGAACACCGGGGAGCTGTTTTTT. Its protein product is CASMPGTGNTGELFF.